One sample yielded the 25 T cell receptor beta chains listed below, sequenced in a study of blood T cell repertoires in COVID-19. Data came from immunoSEQ multiplex PCR; TCRdb stores just in-frame clones and leaves some out. The table lists just over 150,000 clones, about 92% of them singletons. The sample taken for sequencing was peripheral blood. The origin of the receptors is a man younger than 40 with COVID-19, enrolled during active disease.

The chain is built from TRBV24-1 and TRBJ1-1; D is uncertain. Deletions cut 12 bases from V and 4 bases from J, with 8 bases between. CDR3 length: 10 residues. CDR1 and CDR2 (germline): KGHDR, SFDVKD. Here the CDR3 DNA reads TGTGCCCCCTATCGCACTGAAGCTTTCTTT. Translated, it gives CAPYRTEAFF.

The chain uses TRBV7-9 and TRBJ2-7; 8 bases match TRBD2. The V and J ends lost 6 bases and 0 bases, in that order; junction bases with no gene match: 4. The CDR3 extends over 14 amino acids. Germline loops: CDR1 SEHNR, CDR2 FQNEAQ (reference sequence). CDR3 in DNA: TGTGCCAGCAGTGTAGCGGGGCTCTCCTACGAGCAGTACTTC. It encodes CASSVAGLSYEQYF.

The chain joins TRBV6-5 to TRBJ1-2; D call uncertain. Germline V gives CDR1 MNHEY, CDR2 SVGAGI. The CDR3 is made up of 13 amino acids. Trimming removed 3 bases at V and 3 bases at J, with 8 bases between. CDR3 in amino acids: CASSYDKDYGYTF. The CDR3 DNA follows: TGTGCCAGCAGTTATGACAAGGACTATGGCTACACCTTC.

The chain is built from TRBV9 and TRBJ1-2; weak D call: TRBD1 (6 bases). CDR1 and CDR2 from the germline V gene are SGDLS and YYNGEE. V shed 6 bases and J shed 2 bases, with 23 bases lying between them. The CDR3 is 17 residues long. CDR3 loop: CASTEGVREGVNYGYTF. The CDR3 bases are TGTGCCAGCACCGAGGGGGTCAGGGAGGGAGTCAACTATGGCTACACCTTC.

The CDR3 DNA is TGTGCCAGCAGCTTAGTGGGGACTAGCCAAGGAGATACGCAGTATTTT. This gives the protein CASSLVGTSQGDTQYF. The chain joins TRBV7-3 to TRBJ2-3, with 9 bases matching TRBD2. CDR3 length equals 16 residues. The germline CDR1 and CDR2 sequences are SGHTA and FQGTGA. With 2 bases clipped from V and 5 bases from J, the junction kept 8 bases outside the gene matches.

The CDR3 loop is CASSVGPGSRETQYF. In DNA form, the CDR3 reads TGTGCCAGCAGCGTAGGTCCAGGATCCCGGGAGACCCAGTACTTC. The genes are TRBV9 and TRBJ2-5, with D unclear. Germline V CDR1 and CDR2: SGDLS, YYNGEE. The V end was cut by 0 bases, the J end by 5 bases, with 14 bases between. The CDR3 loop spans 15 amino acids.

This sequence joins TRBV28 and TRBJ2-1; 10 bases match TRBD2. V was pared by 5 bases and J by 15 bases, with 16 bases of the junction left unmatched. This CDR3 region has 15 residues. Germline V gene sequence: CDR1 MDHEN, CDR2 SYDVKM. In nucleotides, the CDR3 is TGTGCCAGCAGTCCACTCGGGACTAGCGTTAAAGAGACGTTCTTC. Protein sequence: CASSPLGTSVKETFF.

The genes are TRBV20-1 and TRBJ2-7, with D perhaps TRBD2 (5 bases). The CDR3 runs to 11 residues. Per germline, CDR1 DFQATT and CDR2 SNEGSKA (reference sequence). V was clipped by 5 bases and J by 6 bases, with 11 bases between them. This CDR3 is CSAPLGGEQYF. CDR3 DNA: TGCAGTGCTCCCCTCGGAGGCGAGCAGTACTTC.

The chain carries TRBV5-5 and TRBJ2-5, with TRBD1 matching 8 bases. V shed 4 bases and J 2 bases; nucleotides not matched to a gene: 7. Germline V gives CDR1 SGHKS, CDR2 YYEKEE (reference sequence). This CDR3 contains 15 residues. The DNA for the CDR3 is TGTGCCAGCAGCACCTGGACAGGGTGGCAAGAGACCCAGTACTTC. It specifies CASSTWTGWQETQYF.

This clone is a singleton in its sample. The chain links TRBV18 to TRBJ2-7; TRBD2 matches 8 bases. V was clipped by 2 bases and J by 2 bases; unmatched bases: 2. The V gene's germline CDR1 is KGHSH and CDR2 LQKENI. The CDR3 is 14 amino acids. The CDR3 sequence: CASSPTSGPYEQYF. For the CDR3, the DNA is TGTGCCAGCTCACCAACTAGCGGCCCCTACGAGCAGTACTTC. Full variable domain (outside the CDR3, taken from reference TRBV18 and TRBJ2-7): NAGVMQNPRHLVRRRGQEARLRCSPMKGHSHVYWYRQLPEEGLKFMVYLQKENIIDESGMPKERFSAEFPKEGPSILRIQQVVRGDSAAYFCASSPTSGPYEQYFGPGTRLTVT.

The V call is TRBV7-2, the J call TRBJ1-1; D possibly corresponds to TRBD1 (6 bases). V was shortened by 3 bases and J by 1 base, with 9 bases between the two germline ends. The CDR3 runs to 14 residues. The germline gives CDR1 SGHTA, CDR2 FQGNSA. Here the CDR3 reads CASSFDRSNTEAFF. CDR3 in DNA: TGTGCCAGCAGCTTCGACAGGTCGAACACTGAAGCTTTCTTT.

V is TRBV2 and J is TRBJ2-2; 9 bases align to TRBD1. CDR1 is SNHLY, CDR2 FYNNEI, per germline. The CDR3 spans 13 residues. V was clipped by 6 bases and J by 7 bases; unmatched bases: 3. CDR3 residues: CASRGQGNGELFF. Here the CDR3 DNA reads TGTGCCAGCAGGGGACAGGGAAACGGGGAGCTGTTTTTT.

This chain connects TRBV19 to TRBJ1-1, with D perhaps matching TRBD1 (5 bases). V shed 3 bases and J shed 3 bases, with 17 bases lying between them. This CDR3 has 16 amino acids. Germline-derived CDR1 and CDR2 are LNHDA and SQIVND (reference sequence). CDR3 DNA sequence: TGTGCCAGTAGTATCGGCCGGGCAGGGCCGTACACTGAAGCTTTCTTT. Its translation is CASSIGRAGPYTEAFF.

The gene calls are TRBV19 and TRBJ2-7, with 7 bases fitting TRBD1. The CDR3 has 13 amino acids. From germline, CDR1 is LNHDA and CDR2 SQIVND (reference sequence). Trimming removed 5 bases from V and 1 base from J; junction bases left unmatched: 2. As DNA, the CDR3 is TGTGCCAGTAGTTCGACAGGGTCCTACGAGCAGTACTTC. As protein: CASSSTGSYEQYF.

The V and J genes are TRBV3-1 (or the pseudogene TRBV3-2) and TRBJ2-1; D is perhaps TRBD2 (6 bases). The CDR3 runs 15 residues. With 0 bases removed from V and 3 bases from J, the gap between germline ends came to 9 bases. Germline assignment: CDR1 LGHDT and CDR2 YNNKEL (reference sequence). The CDR3 coding sequence is TGTGCCAGCAGCCAAGATGCGGGATTCTACAATGAGCAGTTCTTC. Translated: CASSQDAGFYNEQFF.

This CDR3 is CASSFAGSDSPLHF. DNA of the CDR3: TGTGCCAGCAGCTTCGCAGGGTCGGATTCACCCCTCCACTTT. The chain is built from TRBV7-9 and TRBJ1-6, with a possible D match to TRBD1 (5 bases). Germline CDR1 SEHNR, CDR2 FQNEAQ (reference sequence). The V and J ends lost 3 bases and 8 bases respectively, with 11 bases between them. This CDR3 has 14 residues.

The chain carries TRBV18 and TRBJ1-1, with D maybe TRBD1 (5 bases). Trimming pared 3 bases from V and 3 bases from J, leaving 11 bases between. Germline loops: CDR1 KGHSH, CDR2 LQKENI. This CDR3 has 14 amino acids. The CDR3 DNA reads as TGTGCCAGCTCACCGGGGGGTATGGACACTGAAGCTTTCTTT. This translates into CASSPGGMDTEAFF.

This chain links TRBV30 with TRBJ2-1; 8 bases match TRBD2. Germline CDR1 is GTSNPN and CDR2 is SVGIG (reference sequence). Trimming at V came to 5 bases and at J to 6 bases, leaving 9 bases not matched to a gene. CDR3 length: 14 residues. The CDR3 nucleotides read TGTGCCTGGGGGACGGGAGGGCTTTCCAATGAGCAGTTCTTC. This codes for CAWGTGGLSNEQFF.

The V gene is TRBV7-2, the J gene TRBJ1-2, with a tentative D call TRBD1 (5 bases). V was clipped by 8 bases and J by 4 bases, with 29 bases between them. The CDR3 contains 18 residues. Germline V gives CDR1 SGHTA, CDR2 FQGNSA. In DNA form, the CDR3 reads TGTGCCAGCCTTCAAAGCGGGGCCTCAACCGCCCCGCGCTATGGCTACACCTTC. Protein sequence: CASLQSGASTAPRYGYTF.

The CDR3 DNA follows: TGTGCCAGCAGCTTATGGGAGGCGGGGGGGCCTTTATGGGAGACCCAGTACTTC. As protein: CASSLWEAGGPLWETQYF. The V and J genes are TRBV7-2 and TRBJ2-5; 9 bases align to TRBD2. J lost 5 bases, V lost 2 bases, and 15 bases had no gene match. Germline V gene sequence: CDR1 SGHTA, CDR2 FQGNSA. The CDR3 loop spans 18 amino acids.

This chain connects TRBV4-2 to TRBJ1-5, with a tentative D call TRBD1 (5 bases). Trimming shortened V by 0 bases and J by 6 bases, and 18 bases separated the two germline ends. The length of the CDR3 is 17 residues. CDR1 is LGHNA and CDR2 is YNFKEQ in the germline V gene. CDR3 region: CASSQDPRARGGQPQHF. DNA of the CDR3: TGTGCCAGCAGCCAAGATCCAAGGGCGCGGGGCGGTCAGCCCCAGCATTTT.

This clone was picked up one time. This chain connects TRBV4-2 to TRBJ1-2; 8 bases map to TRBD1. V lost 3 bases and J lost 2; bases outside the gene matches: 8. CDR3 length equals 16 residues. CDR1 is LGHNA and CDR2 is YNFKEQ in the germline V gene. As DNA, the CDR3 is TGTGCCAGCAGCCATACAACAGGGGGACGAAACTATGGCTACACCTTC. Translating gives CASSHTTGGRNYGYTF.

The V and J genes are TRBV3-1 (or the pseudogene TRBV3-2) and TRBJ1-2; 7 nucleotides line up with TRBD1. The CDR3 has 14 residues. After removal of 7 bases from V and 12 bases from J, the junction contained 17 bases not matched to a gene. CDR1 LGHDT and CDR2 YNNKEL come from the germline V gene (reference sequence). The DNA for the CDR3 is TGTGCCAGCACTCAATCGGACAGGCGCGGCGGGAACACCTTC. It codes for CASTQSDRRGGNTF.

V gene TRBV18 combines with J gene TRBJ1-6; 9 bases fit TRBD1. V gave up 4 bases and J gave up 8 bases; unmatched junction bases: 6. This CDR3 is built from 15 residues. Germline lookup yields CDR1 KGHSH and CDR2 LQKENI. CDR3 loop: CASSRFRTGDSPLHF. The CDR3 bases are TGTGCCAGCTCACGATTCCGGACAGGGGATTCACCCCTCCACTTT. Filled out from reference TRBV18 and TRBJ1-6, the complete variable domain reads NAGVMQNPRHLVRRRGQEARLRCSPMKGHSHVYWYRQLPEEGLKFMVYLQKENIIDESGMPKERFSAEFPKEGPSILRIQQVVRGDSAAYFCASSRFRTGDSPLHFGNGTRLTVT.

The chain combines TRBV6-5 with TRBJ1-2; 10 positions match TRBD1. With 0 bases clipped from V and 1 base from J, the junction kept 2 bases outside the gene matches. The CDR3 consists of 16 residues. Germline lookup yields CDR1 MNHEY and CDR2 SVGAGI. This CDR3 reads CASSYSGTGDNYGYTF. The CDR3, as DNA: TGTGCCAGCAGTTACTCGGGGACAGGGGATAACTATGGCTACACCTTC.